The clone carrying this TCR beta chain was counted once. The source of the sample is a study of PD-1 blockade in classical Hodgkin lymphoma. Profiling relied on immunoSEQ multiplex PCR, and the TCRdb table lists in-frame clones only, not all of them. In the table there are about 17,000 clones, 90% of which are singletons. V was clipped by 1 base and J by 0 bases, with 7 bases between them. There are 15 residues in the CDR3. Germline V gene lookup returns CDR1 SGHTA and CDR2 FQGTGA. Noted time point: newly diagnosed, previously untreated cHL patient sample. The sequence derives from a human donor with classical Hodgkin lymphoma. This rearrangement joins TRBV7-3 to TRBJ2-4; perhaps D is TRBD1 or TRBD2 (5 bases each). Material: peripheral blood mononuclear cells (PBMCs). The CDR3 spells CASSLMGEAKNIQYF. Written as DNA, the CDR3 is TGTGCCAGCAGCTTAATGGGGGAAGCCAAAAACATTCAGTACTTC.